This entry is about one T cell receptor (beta chain). The antigen it recognizes is unknown. It has no much larger one-base neighbor in the sample; base qualities were not kept. The method was 5' RACE. The reads were generated on a NextSeq 500. Unique molecular identifiers were attached to individual cDNA molecules in the TCR library protocol so that sequencing error and PCR bias could be corrected. Sequencing covered both TCR alpha and beta chains, and within each sample the abundances of alpha and beta sequences were tightly co-correlated. The authors processed their data as follows. Decombinator V4 was used to annotate the V gene, J gene and CDR3 of the TCR sequences. Expanded TCRs were defined as changing significantly between any two time points under a Poisson model with p below 0.0001. TCR abundances were normalised to the total number of TCRs sequenced per sample and expressed as counts per million. TRAV1-2 paired with TRAJ12, TRAJ20 or TRAJ33 defined MAIT TCRs, while TRAV10 paired with TRAJ18 defined iNKT TCRs. VDJdb, accessed on 1 November 2021, was searched for TCRs annotated for CMV, EBV and SARS-CoV-2, and TCRs annotated for more than one antigen were excluded. Using fastp at Q25 and MiXCR, TCRdb reprocessed the public reads and kept productive beta chains. Rows merge per CDR3 protein into single entries with the most common DNA and genes. TCRdb's processing, not the authors', yielded these V and J calls. Recorded for this sample are over 50,000 distinct CDR3 sequences; around an eighth of them occurred a single time. 2.5% to 3% of the sample is held by the ten biggest clonotypes.

The study was a case-control design nested within a healthcare worker cohort in London, UK, with weekly nasopharyngeal swab PCR tests and blood sampling. Between 23 and 31 March 2020, the week of the UK lockdown, healthcare workers were enrolled and then followed up weekly for as long as 16 weeks. CDR1 and CDR2 are drawn from the germline V gene: SGHTA, FQGNSA. The CDR3 goes from the cysteine to the phenylalanine over 18 residues. The retained sequence is limited to the CDR3, 54 bases, with the frame set at the first base. The V end gives up 1 base and the J end 1 base, leaving 8 bases in the junction not matched to a gene. The source of the sample is a study of early T cells in non-severe SARS-CoV-2 infection (TCRdb year 2021). Background for the entire study: Because TCR sequencing was done on bulk RNA from unsorted whole blood, the alpha and beta chains could not be paired.

Results the study describes overall, beyond this receptor: VDJdb matching was skewed toward anti-spike CD8 responses and likely underestimated virus-specific expansions, missing private and CD4 specificities.

The TCR sequence derives from an adult who was a healthcare worker with PCR-confirmed SARS-CoV-2 infection or an uninfected control (not recorded which). Input material: whole blood. The chain is made from TRBV7-2 and TRBJ2-1, with 9 bases matching TRBD2. Here is the DNA: TGTGCCAGCAGCTTAGGTCCTAGCGGGATTGGGTCCTACAATGAGCAGTTCTTC. This gives the protein CASSLGPSGIGSYNEQFF.